This entry lists 11 T cell receptor delta chains sequenced from one sample in a study of Vγ9Vδ2 T cells in congenital toxoplasmosis. TRGC- and TRDC-specific primers primed one-tube template-switch reverse transcription to make cDNA. The TRGC primer was designed to bind both TRGC1 and TRGC2 constant genes. With CATT, TCRdb re-called clones from the reads. The repertoire consists of 300 to 450 delta-chain clones, with 13% occurring once and the leading ten covering approximately 30%. The sequenced material came from gamma-delta T cells from blood. The receptors here all came from a child under 10 years old born to a mother with Toxoplasma gondii infection during pregnancy, either congenitally infected or uninfected (not recorded which).

A single count supports this clone. The chain uses TRDV1 and TRDJ1, with 8 bases that match TRDD3. V lost 1 base to trimming and J lost 1 base; unmatched junction nucleotides: 11. This CDR3 comprises 18 residues. CDR1 and CDR2 (germline): TSWWSYY, QGS. The CDR3 DNA is TGTGCTCTTGGGGAACCCCTCTGGGGGACCGAGCGCACCGATAAACTCATCTTT. Amino acid sequence: CALGEPLWGTERTDKLIF.

As to this clone: It is likely a read error: a sequence one base away is far more abundant. The same CDR3 also results from other DNA sequences found in this sample. The chain recombines TRDV2 with TRDJ3, with 9 bases fitting TRDD3. Germline trimming cut 1 base from V and 1 base from J; bases unmatched to any gene: 13. CDR3 length: 21 residues. Germline CDR1 and CDR2: GEAIGNYY and EKD. CDR3 in amino acids: CACDTTPTGGYTSWDTRQMFF. CDR3 bases: TGTGCCTGTGACACGACGCCTACCGGGGGATACACGTCCTGGGACACCCGACAGATGTTTTTC.

Turning to this clone: A far bigger clonotype differs at one base, so this is likely a read error. The same CDR3 is also encoded by other DNA sequences in this sample. The chain recombines TRDV2 with TRDJ1; 7 nucleotides align to TRDD3. The CDR3 length is 19 residues. Germline loops: CDR1 GEAIGNYY, CDR2 EKD. V lost 0 bases to trimming and J lost 0 bases; unmatched junction nucleotides: 15. Here the CDR3 reads CACDTVLGLGDRYTDKLIF. The CDR3 nucleotides read TGTGCCTGTGACACCGTGTTGGGATTGGGGGACAGGTACACCGATAAACTCATCTTT.

A remark on this clone: A single base is all that separates this from a far larger clone, so a read error is likely. The chain uses TRDV1 and TRDJ1; 8 bases align to TRDD3. V gave up 3 bases and J gave up 0 bases; unmatched junction bases: 33. Germline values: CDR1 TSWWSYY, CDR2 QGS. The CDR3 totals 25 residues. The CDR3 nucleotides read TGTGCTCTTGGGGACTGGCCTCCCCCTTATATTATTGGACTGGGGGCGGAAGGGTACACCGATAAACTCATCTTT. Its protein product is CALGDWPPPYIIGLGAEGYTDKLIF.

This clone was picked up a small number of times. The mismatch at residue 17 between this DNA's translation and the TCRdb protein of a much larger clone likely reflects a read error; the protein shown is translated from the DNA. The chain recombines TRDV1 with TRDJ1; TRDD3 agrees at 8 bases. The CDR3 is 23 residues long. The trim removed 0 bases at V and 1 base at J, leaving 25 bases unmatched. Germline V gives CDR1 TSWWSYY, CDR2 QGS. The CDR3 nucleotides read TGTGCTCTTGGGGAACTCTACCGGGAGGCTTCTGGGGGAGTTGTACGCGCCACCGATAAACTCATCTTT. Its protein is CALGELYREASGGVVRATDKLIF.

This clone is deemed large. Sequence at one end of the junction differs from germline and may be a read error. The rearrangement links TRDV1 to TRDJ1; 12 bases are a match to TRDD3. Germline CDR1 and CDR2: TSWWSYY and QGS. The CDR3 runs to 17 residues. The CDR3 loop is CALGITGGYSYTDTLIF. The CDR3 DNA sequence: TGTGCTCTTGGGATAACTGGGGGATACAGTTACACCGATACACTCATCTTT.

The chain combines TRDV2 with TRDJ1; D unclear. Germline loops: CDR1 GEAIGNYY, CDR2 EKD. This CDR3 contains 10 residues. V was trimmed by 0 bases and J by 5 bases, leaving 0 bases between them. CDR3 in DNA: TGTGCCTGTGACACCGATAAACTCATCTTT. Translation gives CACDTDKLIF.

Concerning this clone itself: A far larger clone lies a single base away; this is likely a read error. This same CDR3 is encoded by further DNA sequences in the sample. This chain uses TRDV1 with TRDJ1, with 7 bases fitting TRDD3. V lost 1 base to trimming and J lost 0 bases; unmatched junction nucleotides: 32. Germline V gives CDR1 TSWWSYY, CDR2 QGS. The CDR3 covers 25 residues. The CDR3, as DNA: TGTGCTCTTGGGGAACAACCTAAGGATTATGTTGTACTGGGGAGACCTGGGCCCTACACCGATAAACTCATCTTT. It specifies CALGEQPKDYVVLGRPGPYTDKLIF.

Regarding this clone: The protein recorded in TCRdb matches a much larger clone and deviates from this DNA's translation at residue 11, suggesting a read error; the protein here is obtained by translating the DNA. The chain employs TRAV38-2/DV8 and TRDJ1; 10 positions agree with TRDD3. V was clipped by 9 bases and J by 0 bases; unmatched bases: 17. The germline CDR1 and CDR2 sequences are TSESDYY and QEAYKQQN. The CDR3 has 18 residues. In DNA form, the CDR3 reads TGTGCTTTCCTCCTACGGAGGGGGATACGTCGGGACACCGATAAACTCATCTTT. This translates into CAFLLRRGIRRDTDKLIF.

By share, this clone counts as hyperexpanded. Distinct nucleotide sequences in the sample also encode this CDR3. The chain recombines TRAV38-2/DV8 with TRDJ1, with TRDD3 matching 10 bases. Unmatched junction bases numbered 17, after V lost 9 bases and J lost 0 bases. CDR1 and CDR2 from the germline V gene are TSESDYY and QEAYKQQN. The length of the CDR3 is 18 residues. The CDR3: CAFLLRRGIRWDTDKLIF. CDR3 DNA sequence: TGTGCTTTCCTCCTACGGAGGGGGATACGTTGGGACACCGATAAACTCATCTTT.

About this clone itself: This sequence is one base from a far larger clone and is likely a read error. The genes are TRDV2 and TRDJ3, with TRDD3 matching over 7 bases. Germline V gene sequence: CDR1 GEAIGNYY, CDR2 EKD. This CDR3 has 18 amino acids. CDR3 DNA sequence: TGTGCCCGTGACACCGTACTGGGGAGCTCCTGGGACACCCGACAGATGTTTTTC. Amino acids: CARDTVLGSSWDTRQMFF.